This T cell receptor beta chain was obtained from a study of shared clonotypes between healthy human individuals. Notes on this clone: Distinct nucleotide sequences in the sample also encode this CDR3.

Sorted-subset replicate PCR reactions were performed with approximately 180 ng DNA, corresponding to about 32,000 T cell genomes. Clones were read by immunoSEQ multiplex PCR, and TCRdb kept only the in-frame ones, dropping some. The sample gives about 1.9 million clones, around 93% of which show up once; about 1.6% is in the top ten. The CDR3 is 13 amino acids. Trimming cost V 0 bases and J 5 bases, with 5 bases left between them. The V gene's germline CDR1 is SEHNR and CDR2 FQNEAQ (reference sequence). The naive CD8 fraction comprised CD45RO-negative cells positively selected for CCR7 and excluded terminally differentiated effector memory CD45RA+ cells.

Sequencing was carried out using naive CD8+ T cells from PBMCs. This clonotype originated in a man aged 18-30 years in good health. Some clones in this sample may be carry-over from other donors' samples. The rearrangement links TRBV7-9 to TRBJ1-5; D not certain. DNA for the CDR3: TGTGCCAGCAGCTTAGCCGGCGATCAGCCCCAGCATTTT. The encoded protein is CASSLAGDQPQHF.